This T cell receptor (beta chain) was profiled in a study of CD8+ T cells in alopecia areata. Study-wide context: A regimen of oral tofacitinib, 5 to 10 mg twice daily, was given to treated patients.

RNA, once extracted, was reverse transcribed into cDNA for use as the sequencing template. TCRdb keeps only in-frame clones here, not all; method: immunoSEQ multiplex PCR. Seen here are hundreds of thousands of clones, less than 80% observed once, and the top ten hold more than 0.95%. Peripheral blood samples and lesional scalp punch biopsies were obtained from alopecia areata patients. The CDR3 length is 14 residues. CDR1 and CDR2 (germline): SNHLY, FYNNEI. Trimming took 3 bases from V and 7 from J, leaving 10 bases between them. This chain joins TRBV2 and TRBJ1-6, with TRBD1 as a possible D gene (6 bases). The receptor was derived from a human donor with alopecia areata. Source: CD4+ T cells sorted from blood, taken at week 0. CDR3 sequence (DNA): TGTGCCAGCAGTGATGAGGGGGGGAATTCACCCCTCCACTTT. The encoded protein is CASSDEGGNSPLHF. Complete variable domain (other parts from reference TRBV2 and TRBJ1-6): EPEVTQTPSHQVTQMGQEVILRCVPISNHLYFYWYRQILGQKVEFLVSFYNNEISEKSEIFDDQFSVERPDGSNFTLKIRSTKLEDSAMYFCASSDEGGNSPLHFGNGTRLTVT.